The 27 T cell receptor beta chains reported below all come from one sample, sequenced in a study of T cell responses to AZD1222 COVID-19 vaccine. Repertoires were generated with immunoSEQ multiplex PCR, while TCRdb's copy carries only in-frame clones and drops some. The sample contains some 140,000 clones, around 85% of which appear only once. The sample was peripheral blood, taken on day 0 of MenACWY control vaccination. These receptors were taken from an adult in good health.

The gene calls are TRBV7-2 and TRBJ2-5; D is uncertain. Germline values: CDR1 SGHTA, CDR2 FQGNSA. V lost 4 bases, J lost 5 bases, and 11 bases lay in between. The CDR3 extends over 13 amino acids. The CDR3, as DNA: TGTGCCAGCAGCTATACCCCCCGGGAGACCCAGTACTTC. It specifies CASSYTPRETQYF.

This chain connects TRBV4-2 to TRBJ1-5; TRBD1 aligns across 7 bases. The CDR3 spans 15 residues. V trimming: 1 base; J trimming: 4 bases; junction bases outside the gene matches: 4. From germline, CDR1 is LGHNA and CDR2 YNFKEQ. The CDR3 spells CASSQGTTGNQPQHF. In DNA, the CDR3 is TGTGCCAGCAGCCAAGGTACGACAGGGAATCAGCCCCAGCATTTT.

This clone was seen more than once but under ten times. The gene calls are TRBV5-1 and TRBJ2-5; the D is unclear. V shed 0 bases and J shed 1 base, with 10 bases lying between them. Germline CDR1 is SGHRS and CDR2 is YFSETQ. The CDR3 contains 15 residues. The CDR3 sequence is CASSLVARAQETQYF. The DNA for the CDR3 is TGCGCCAGCAGCTTGGTTGCCCGGGCCCAAGAGACCCAGTACTTC. Drawing the rest from reference TRBV5-1 and TRBJ2-5, the complete variable domain is KAGVTQTPRYLIKTRGQQVTLSCSPISGHRSVSWYQQTPGQGLQFLFEYFSETQRNKGNFPGRFSGRQFSNSRSEMNVSTLELGDSALYLCASSLVARAQETQYFGPGTRLLVL.

This clone was counted a single time. The chain has TRBV5-6 and TRBJ2-7, with D maybe TRBD2 (7 bases). There are 13 residues in the CDR3. Looked up from germline, CDR1 is SGHDT and CDR2 is YYEEEE. V lost 10 bases, J lost 3 bases, and 17 bases lay in between. Here the CDR3 reads CAPKRDIDYEQYV. The CDR3 coding sequence is TGTGCCCCTAAGCGGGACATAGACTACGAGCAGTACGTC.

The rearrangement uses TRBV7-8 and TRBJ2-7, with no clear D. This CDR3 is 15 amino acids long. Per the germline V gene, CDR1 is SGHVS and CDR2 is FQNEAQ. V dropped 2 bases and J dropped 0 bases, with 11 bases sitting between them. The DNA of the CDR3 is TGTGCCAGCAGCTTACGGGCAGGCCCCTCCTACGAGCAGTACTTC. Translation gives CASSLRAGPSYEQYF. Based on the CDR3 plus reference TRBV7-8 and TRBJ2-7, the full variable domain is GAGVSQSPRYKVAKRGQDVALRCDPISGHVSLFWYQQALGQGPEFLTYFQNEAQLDKSGLPSDRFFAERPEGSVSTLKIQRTQQEDSAVYLCASSLRAGPSYEQYFGPGTRLTVT.

The chain combines TRBV7-3 with TRBJ2-3; TRBD2 aligns across 9 bases. Germline lookup yields CDR1 SGHTA and CDR2 FQGTGA. Unmatched junction bases numbered 9, after V lost 6 bases and J lost 5 bases. The CDR3 covers 15 residues. The CDR3 bases are TGTGCCAGCAGTCTCCTAGCGGGATTGAAAGATACGCAGTATTTT. It translates to CASSLLAGLKDTQYF.

The V gene is TRBV18, the J gene TRBJ1-5; D perhaps matches TRBD1 (6 bases). This CDR3 comprises 14 residues. V was pared by 9 bases and J by 4 bases, with 16 bases between. In germline, CDR1 is KGHSH, CDR2 LQKENI. DNA for the CDR3: TGTGCCAGTCGGCGCGGGGGCGCGAATCAGCCCCAGCATTTT. Residues: CASRRGGANQPQHF.

The rearrangement links TRBV9 to TRBJ2-5, with 7 bases matching TRBD1. V lost 3 bases and J lost 5; bases outside the gene matches: 10. Per the germline V gene, CDR1 is SGDLS and CDR2 is YYNGEE. The CDR3 is 15 amino acids. CDR3 loop: CASSAGTERRETQYF. CDR3 DNA: TGTGCCAGCAGCGCGGGGACAGAGAGGAGGGAGACCCAGTACTTC. Based on the CDR3 plus reference TRBV9 and TRBJ2-5, the full variable domain is DSGVTQTPKHLITATGQRVTLRCSPRSGDLSVYWYQQSLDQGLQFLIQYYNGEERAKGNILERFSAQQFPDLHSELNLSSLELGDSALYFCASSAGTERRETQYFGPGTRLLVL.

The chain links TRBV29-1 to TRBJ1-2, with D perhaps matching TRBD1 (5 bases). The V and J ends lost 7 bases and 6 bases respectively, with 18 bases between them. This CDR3 has 13 residues. Germline V gene data show CDR1 as SQVTM and CDR2 as ANQGSEA. CDR3 loop: CSGGVGVVDGYTF. The CDR3 DNA reads as TGCAGCGGAGGGGTTGGGGTGGTTGATGGCTACACCTTC.

The chain combines TRBV19 with TRBJ1-2; TRBD1 matches at 7 bases. This CDR3 spans 15 amino acids. CDR1 is LNHDA, CDR2 SQIVND, per germline (reference sequence). The trim removed 4 bases at V and 5 bases at J, leaving 10 bases unmatched. CDR3 in DNA: TGTGCCAGTAGTACCCTGGACAGGAGGGTTTATGGCTACACCTTC. Protein sequence: CASSTLDRRVYGYTF.

The chain joins TRBV3-1 (or the pseudogene TRBV3-2) to TRBJ1-4; perhaps TRBD1 as D (5 bases). The CDR3 spans 13 residues. Germline-derived CDR1 and CDR2 are LGHDT and YNNKEL (reference sequence). Trimming took 10 bases from V and 3 from J, leaving 12 bases between them. The CDR3 nucleotides read TGTGCCACGACCGGGACGGCTAATGAAAAACTGTTTTTT. Residues: CATTGTANEKLFF.

The V and J genes are TRBV29-1 and TRBJ1-1; D uncertain. Germline assignment: CDR1 SQVTM and CDR2 ANQGSEA. V lost 6 bases and J 0 bases, leaving 8 bases between the germline ends. The CDR3 contains 12 residues. This chain's CDR3 is CSVDAMNTEAFF. CDR3 nucleotides: TGCAGCGTCGACGCGATGAACACTGAAGCTTTCTTT.

The rearrangement uses TRBV25-1 and TRBJ1-2; 9 bases map to TRBD1. Per the germline V gene, CDR1 is MGHDK and CDR2 is SYGVNS. There are 16 residues in the CDR3. The junction had 12 bases not matched to a gene; V was cut back by 4 bases and J by 6 bases. The CDR3 coding sequence is TGTGCCAGCAGTGGCCTTACAGGGGGCCTTGGGGATGGCTACACCTTC. This encodes CASSGLTGGLGDGYTF.

The chain is built from TRBV19 and TRBJ1-1; TRBD1 aligns across 12 bases. Trimming at V came to 7 bases and at J to 5 bases, leaving 5 bases not matched to a gene. Germline CDR1 reads LNHDA; CDR2 reads SQIVND (reference sequence). The CDR3 covers 14 residues. The CDR3 loop is CASIRDRGRTEAFF. The CDR3 DNA is TGTGCCAGTATCCGGGACAGGGGGCGAACTGAAGCTTTCTTT.

The rearrangement joins TRBV5-6 to TRBJ2-2; D is undetermined. Trimming shortened V by 7 bases and J by 8 bases, and 15 bases separated the two germline ends. The CDR3 spans 13 residues. Germline V gene lookup returns CDR1 SGHDT and CDR2 YYEEEE. The CDR3 coding sequence is TGTGCCAGCTCCCCCAGCCCGAGTGGGGAGCTGTTTTTT. It codes for CASSPSPSGELFF.

The V gene is TRBV3-1 (or the pseudogene TRBV3-2), the J gene TRBJ1-1, with a possible D match to TRBD1 (5 bases). CDR1 is LGHDT and CDR2 is YNNKEL in the germline V gene (reference sequence). This CDR3 has 14 amino acids. V lost 5 bases to trimming and J lost 3 bases, with 13 bases between them. As DNA, the CDR3 is TGTGCCAGCAGCGAGGGGTGGGAGCACACTGAAGCTTTCTTT. This sequence encodes CASSEGWEHTEAFF.

The chain is built from TRBV24-1 and TRBJ1-5, with 9 bases aligning to TRBD1. Germline CDR1 reads KGHDR; CDR2 reads SFDVKD. J gave up 9 bases and V 3 bases, and 8 bases lay outside the gene matches. The CDR3 spans 15 residues. The DNA of the CDR3 is TGTGCCACCAGTGATCCAGACAGGGGGTCGGGGCCCCAGCATTTT. This gives the protein CATSDPDRGSGPQHF.

CDR3 coding DNA: TGCGCCAGCAGCCAGGAGGGAGGTACAGATACGCAGTATTTT. Its translation is CASSQEGGTDTQYF. The J gene is TRBJ2-3, the V gene TRBV4-3, with D perhaps matching TRBD2 (6 bases). Trimming took off 3 bases at V and 3 bases at J, with 10 bases between the two ends. Germline V CDR1 and CDR2: LGHNA, YSLEER. This CDR3 comprises 14 residues.

The chain is built from TRBV7-2 and TRBJ1-2; D is uncertain. CDR1 SGHTA and CDR2 FQGNSA come from the germline V gene. The CDR3 runs to 14 residues. V was trimmed by 2 bases and J by 0 bases, leaving 7 bases between them. CDR3 amino acids: CASSLSQPNYGYTF. CDR3 nucleotide sequence: TGTGCCAGCAGCTTATCACAGCCTAACTATGGCTACACCTTC. Supplemented by reference TRBV7-2 and TRBJ1-2, the full variable domain reads GAGVSQSPSNKVTEKGKDVELRCDPISGHTALYWYRQSLGQGLEFLIYFQGNSAPDKSGLPSDRFSAERTGGSVSTLTIQRTQQEDSAVYLCASSLSQPNYGYTFGSGTRLTVV.

The V gene is TRBV30, the J gene TRBJ2-7; possibly TRBD2 for D (6 bases). The germline V and J ends were trimmed by 7 bases and 9 bases, with 25 bases remaining between them. Germline-derived CDR1 and CDR2 are GTSNPN and SVGIG (reference sequence). There are 14 residues in the CDR3. CDR3 nucleotide sequence: TGTGCCTCACCCATCCTCTCGACTTGGCGGGGGCAGTACGTC. It codes for CASPILSTWRGQYV.

The genes are TRBV19 and TRBJ2-4; possible D gene TRBD2, 6 bases. This CDR3 is 14 amino acids long. V dropped 3 bases and J dropped 7 bases, with 13 bases sitting between them. The germline V gene encodes CDR1 LNHDA and CDR2 SQIVND (reference sequence). CDR3 nucleotides: TGTGCCAGTAGTATCGGGGGTGCGACCAACATTCAGTACTTC. It specifies CASSIGGATNIQYF.

The rearrangement joins TRBV28 to TRBJ2-1; 10 nucleotides agree with TRBD1. V shed 4 bases and J 7 bases; nucleotides not matched to a gene: 1. This CDR3 is 13 amino acids long. Germline assignment: CDR1 MDHEN and CDR2 SYDVKM. This CDR3 reads CASSWDRGNEQFF. The CDR3, as DNA: TGTGCCAGCAGTTGGGACAGGGGAAATGAGCAGTTCTTC.

This CDR3 is CASSSTSYEQYF. CDR3 DNA sequence: TGTGCCAGCAGCTCTACTTCCTACGAGCAGTACTTC. The V call is TRBV13, the J call TRBJ2-7; no definite D call. This CDR3 has 12 amino acids. V dropped 4 bases and J dropped 1 base, with 5 bases sitting between them. Germline V CDR1 and CDR2: PRHDT, FYEKMQ (reference sequence).

J is TRBJ2-1 and V is TRBV5-1, with a weak D call TRBD2 (6 bases). Germline lookup yields CDR1 SGHRS and CDR2 YFSETQ. This CDR3 region has 19 residues. V was trimmed by 3 bases and J by 0 bases, leaving 22 bases between them. CDR3 residues: CASSSGTPSLGGSYNEQFF. CDR3 in DNA: TGCGCCAGCAGCTCCGGGACTCCCTCCCTCGGGGGCTCCTACAATGAGCAGTTCTTC. Complete variable domain (other parts from reference TRBV5-1 and TRBJ2-1): KAGVTQTPRYLIKTRGQQVTLSCSPISGHRSVSWYQQTPGQGLQFLFEYFSETQRNKGNFPGRFSGRQFSNSRSEMNVSTLELGDSALYLCASSSGTPSLGGSYNEQFFGPGTRLTVL.

The chain is built from TRBV9 and TRBJ1-1; TRBD1 might be the D (6 bases). V dropped 4 bases and J dropped 3 bases, with 16 bases sitting between them. The CDR3 consists of 15 residues. Looked up from germline, CDR1 is SGDLS and CDR2 is YYNGEE. The CDR3 nucleotides read TGTGCCAGCAGCTCGTGGGGGTCAGGGGACACTGAAGCTTTCTTT. It encodes CASSSWGSGDTEAFF.

This clone was observed once. This sequence joins TRBV5-8 and TRBJ2-7; D call uncertain. The CDR3 totals 13 residues. V was cut by 0 bases and J by 4 bases, with 8 bases left in between. Per the germline V gene, CDR1 is SGHTS and CDR2 is YDEGEE. The CDR3 loop is CASSLGRKYEQYF. The CDR3 bases are TGTGCCAGCAGCTTGGGCCGGAAGTACGAGCAGTACTTC.

This clone has only one observation. The chain joins TRBV5-1 to TRBJ1-1; tentatively, D is TRBD1 (6 bases). Germline CDR1 and CDR2: SGHRS and YFSETQ. The germline V and J ends were trimmed by 4 bases and 7 bases, with 14 bases remaining between them. CDR3 length: 13 residues. The CDR3 DNA reads TGCGCCAGCAGCGAACTTACGGACAGTGAAGCTTTCTTT. Translated: CASSELTDSEAFF.